The following is a TCR beta chain sequence with its context. A read error is possible here, since a much larger clone lies one base away. This entry comes from a study of shared clonotypes between healthy human individuals. Replicate PCRs run on sorted subsets employed approximately 200 ng DNA, roughly 30,000 T cell genomes. The data were produced by immunoSEQ multiplex PCR, yet TCRdb's version contains in-frame clones alone and is incomplete. The table lists over 800,000 clones, over 90% of them singletons, with nearly 25% in the top ten. Naive CD8 cells lacked CD45RO, underwent positive selection for CCR7 and left out terminally differentiated effector memory CD45RA+ cells. Nashville, Tennessee was home to all donors, each a Caucasian adult. Germline V gene lookup returns CDR1 SGHKS and CDR2 YYEKEE (reference sequence). This CDR3 spans 12 amino acids. V was trimmed by 2 bases and J by 4 bases, leaving 4 bases between them.

The TCR originated in a man aged 25-45 years in good health. The sample was naive CD8+ T cells sorted from blood. This chain joins TRBV5-5 and TRBJ1-5; no definite D call. CDR3 sequence: CASSLGNQPQHF. The CDR3 region has the DNA TGTGCCAGCAGCTTAGGGAATCAGCCCCAGCATTTT.